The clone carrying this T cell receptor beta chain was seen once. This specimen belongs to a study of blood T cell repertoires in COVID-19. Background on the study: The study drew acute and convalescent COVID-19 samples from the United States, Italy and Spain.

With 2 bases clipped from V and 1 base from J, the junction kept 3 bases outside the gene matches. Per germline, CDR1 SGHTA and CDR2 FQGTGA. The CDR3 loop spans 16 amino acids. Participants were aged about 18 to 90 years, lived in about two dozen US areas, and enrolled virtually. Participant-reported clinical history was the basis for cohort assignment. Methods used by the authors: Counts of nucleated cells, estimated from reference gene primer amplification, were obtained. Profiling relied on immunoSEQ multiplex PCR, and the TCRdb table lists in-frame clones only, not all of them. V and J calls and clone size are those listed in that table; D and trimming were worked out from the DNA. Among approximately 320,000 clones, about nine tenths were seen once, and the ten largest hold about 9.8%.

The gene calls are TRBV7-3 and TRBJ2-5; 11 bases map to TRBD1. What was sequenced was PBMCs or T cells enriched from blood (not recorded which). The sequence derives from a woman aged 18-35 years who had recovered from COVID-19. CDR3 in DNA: TGTGCCAGCAGCTTACGGGGGACAGGGGGCCAAGAGACCCAGTACTTC. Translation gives CASSLRGTGGQETQYF.